Listed here is a single T cell receptor (beta chain). The protocol was immunoSEQ multiplex PCR, while the TCRdb copy is restricted to in-frame clones and leaves out a portion. The data show about 20,000 clones, roughly 92% seen once. This entry comes from a study of T cell changes during pregnancy in multiple sclerosis. There are 14 residues in the CDR3. CDR1 and CDR2 from the germline V gene are MNHEY and SMNVEV (reference sequence). The V gene lost 6 bases and the J gene lost 1 base, with 12 bases spanning the gap. Specimen: CD4+ T cells from peripheral blood mononuclear cells, collected after pregnancy. The chain has TRBV27 and TRBJ1-1; possibly TRBD1 for D (5 bases). The source of this sequence is a female donor in good health, enrolled as a control in a pregnancy study. This CDR3 is CASSPYTGNTEAFF. DNA of the CDR3: TGTGCCAGCAGCCCCTATACAGGGAACACTGAAGCTTTCTTT.